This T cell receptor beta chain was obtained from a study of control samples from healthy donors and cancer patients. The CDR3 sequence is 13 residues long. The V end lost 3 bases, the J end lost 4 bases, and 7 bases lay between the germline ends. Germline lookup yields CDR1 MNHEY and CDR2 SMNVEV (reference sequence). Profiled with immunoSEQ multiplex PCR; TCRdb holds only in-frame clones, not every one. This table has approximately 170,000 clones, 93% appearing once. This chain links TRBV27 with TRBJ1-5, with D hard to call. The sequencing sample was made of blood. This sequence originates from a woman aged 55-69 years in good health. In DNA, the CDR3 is TGTGCCAGCAGTTTCATCCGTAATCAGCCCCAGCATTTT. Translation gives CASSFIRNQPQHF.